The T cell receptor beta chain described here comes from a study of cytomegalovirus exposure and HLA in healthy donors. The PCR contained 60 Vbeta and 13 Jbeta primers. Sequenced by immunoSEQ multiplex PCR; TCRdb stores in-frame clones only, minus some. The sample carries about 180,000 clones, around 82% recorded once. In germline, CDR1 is MNHEY, CDR2 SVGAGI. The CDR3 is 15 residues long. V was pared by 6 bases and J by 5 bases, with 9 bases of the junction left unmatched. General study points: A few V segments could not be told apart, such as TRBV6-2 and TRBV6-3, and were left out.

A remark on this clone: As yet, its antigen is unknown.

The chain combines TRBV6-5 with TRBJ1-1, with 10 bases matching TRBD1. Sequencing was carried out using PBMCs. The TCR comes from a man aged 60 to 69 in good health and CMV-seronegative. The CDR3 nucleotides are TGTGCCAGCAGCTCAAGACAGGGGGCGCGGACTGAAGCTTTCTTT. Its translation: CASSSRQGARTEAFF.